These T cell receptor beta chains were read from a single sample in a study of cytomegalovirus exposure and HLA in healthy donors. The method was immunoSEQ multiplex PCR; TCRdb's version includes in-frame clones alone and lacks a portion of them. The table shows 150,000 to 200,000 clones, with 70% to 80% occurring only once. The sequencing sample was made of PBMCs. These receptors were collected from a woman aged 40 to 50 in good health and CMV-seronegative. Each CDR3 is given with its conserved first and last residue.

TRBV5-3,TRBJ1-3,CARSAYRALGNTIYF
TRBV5-1,TRBJ2-1,CASSGWASGSDNEQFF
TRBV11-2,TRBJ1-1,CASSLGRTVNTEAFF
TRBV30,TRBJ2-7,CAWGHSSYEQYF
TRBV7-2,TRBJ1-2,CASSPTGGAGGYTF
TRBV7-2,TRBJ1-2,CASSSKQGFGYTF
TRBV15,TRBJ2-1,CATSRDRDRNEQFF
TRBV18,TRBJ2-5,CASSPSSGFGETQYF
TRBV15,TRBJ2-7,CATSRGRDSSYEQYF
TRBV7-2,TRBJ1-1,CASSLSGVTEAFF
TRBV11-2,TRBJ2-7,CASSFRADSSYEQYF
TRBV12-5,TRBJ1-1,CASGLDQWATEAFF
TRBV19,TRBJ1-4,CASSQGSATNEKLFF
TRBV10-3,TRBJ1-1,CATSWEGNTEAFF
TRBV4-2,TRBJ1-4,CASSPWTGREKLFF
TRBV4-3,TRBJ1-5,CASSQDSTSNQPQHF
TRBV5-5,TRBJ2-7,CASSLAFSGGFYEQYF
TRBV11-1,TRBJ2-5,CASSLEVREAETQYF
TRBV2,TRBJ2-1,CASSERLAGWSSYNEQFF
TRBV7-2,TRBJ1-5,CASTLGANQPQHF
TRBV5-1,TRBJ2-7,CASSLAGQGASDEQYF
TRBV5-6,TRBJ2-3,CASSAVTSDTQYF
TRBV29-1,TRBJ2-7,CSVETIAGELYEQYF
TRBV2,TRBJ1-1,CASSVVGGVITEAFF
TRBV19,TRBJ2-7,CASSIGDSSYEQYF
TRBV28,TRBJ2-3,CASNPPQGADTQYF
TRBV4-1,TRBJ2-7,CASSQDGPRQGVYEQYF
TRBV28,TRBJ2-2,CASKQGDTGELFF
TRBV18,TRBJ2-2,CASSPAGVETGELFF
TRBV9,TRBJ2-1,CASSVDRDEQFF
TRBV5-1,TRBJ2-3,CASSLMTGAVADTQYF
TRBV19,TRBJ1-1,CASSIRGLGTEAFF
TRBV27,TRBJ1-2,CASRIPGAGNGYTF
TRBV5-6,TRBJ2-4,CASSLVLAGDIQYF
TRBV5-6,TRBJ2-3,CASSLASRQDTDTQYF
TRBV10-3,TRBJ1-3,CAITGGGSGNTIYF
TRBV5-6,TRBJ2-7,CASRQLISPSGLPYEQYF